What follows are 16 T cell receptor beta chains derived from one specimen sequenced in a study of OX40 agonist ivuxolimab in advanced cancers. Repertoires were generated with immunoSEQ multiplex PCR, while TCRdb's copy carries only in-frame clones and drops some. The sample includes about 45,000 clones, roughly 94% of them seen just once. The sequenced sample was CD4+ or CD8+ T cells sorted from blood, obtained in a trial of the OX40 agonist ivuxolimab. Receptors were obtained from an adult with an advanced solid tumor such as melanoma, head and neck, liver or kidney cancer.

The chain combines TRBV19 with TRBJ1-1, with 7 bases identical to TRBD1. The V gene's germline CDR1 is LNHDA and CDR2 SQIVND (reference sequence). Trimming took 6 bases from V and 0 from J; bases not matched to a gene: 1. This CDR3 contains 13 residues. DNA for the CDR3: TGTGCCAGTAGGGGACAGTTGAACACTGAAGCTTTCTTT. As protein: CASRGQLNTEAFF.

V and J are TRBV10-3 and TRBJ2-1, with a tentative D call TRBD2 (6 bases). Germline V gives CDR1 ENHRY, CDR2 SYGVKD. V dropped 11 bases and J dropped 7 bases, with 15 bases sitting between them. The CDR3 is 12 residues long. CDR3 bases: TGTGCCTCCCTCGGAGGGAGAAATGAGCAGTTCTTC. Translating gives CASLGGRNEQFF.

For the CDR3, the DNA is TGTGCCAGCAGCTTCGGACAGGGGATCCCCTACAATGAGCAGTTCTTC. Amino acid sequence: CASSFGQGIPYNEQFF. This chain links TRBV5-8 with TRBJ2-1; 9 positions match TRBD1. The germline V gene encodes CDR1 SGHTS and CDR2 YDEGEE. The junction had 5 bases not matched to a gene; V was cut back by 2 bases and J by 2 bases. The CDR3 sequence is 16 residues long.

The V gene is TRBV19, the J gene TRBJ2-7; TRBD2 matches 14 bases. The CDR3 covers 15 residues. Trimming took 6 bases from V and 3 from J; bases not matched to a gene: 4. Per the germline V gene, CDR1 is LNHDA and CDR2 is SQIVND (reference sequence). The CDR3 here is CASSWGLAGVYEQYF. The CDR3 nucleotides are TGTGCCAGTAGCTGGGGACTAGCGGGAGTCTACGAGCAGTACTTC.

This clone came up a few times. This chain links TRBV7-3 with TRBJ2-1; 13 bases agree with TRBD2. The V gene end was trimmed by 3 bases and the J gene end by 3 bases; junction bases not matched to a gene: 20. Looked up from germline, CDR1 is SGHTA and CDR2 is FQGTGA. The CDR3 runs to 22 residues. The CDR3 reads CASSFLAPLLAGGLGVYNEQFF. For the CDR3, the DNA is TGTGCCAGCAGCTTCTTAGCTCCCCTACTAGCGGGAGGGCTTGGCGTCTACAATGAGCAGTTCTTC.

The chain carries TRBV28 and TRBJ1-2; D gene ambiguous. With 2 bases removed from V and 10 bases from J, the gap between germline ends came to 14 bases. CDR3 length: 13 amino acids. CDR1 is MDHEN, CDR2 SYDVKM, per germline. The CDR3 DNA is TGTGCCAGCAGTTTAGCCCTCGGTTCGGACTACACCTTC. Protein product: CASSLALGSDYTF.

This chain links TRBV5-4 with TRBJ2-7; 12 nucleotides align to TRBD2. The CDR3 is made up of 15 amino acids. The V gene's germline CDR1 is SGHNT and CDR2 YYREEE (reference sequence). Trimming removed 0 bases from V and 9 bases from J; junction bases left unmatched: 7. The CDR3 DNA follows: TGTGCCAGCAGCTTGGGACTAGCGGGAGTGGAACGGCAGTACTTC. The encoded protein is CASSLGLAGVERQYF.

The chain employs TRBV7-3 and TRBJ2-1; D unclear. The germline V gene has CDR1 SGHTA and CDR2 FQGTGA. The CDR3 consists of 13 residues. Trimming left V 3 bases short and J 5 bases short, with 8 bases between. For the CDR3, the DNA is TGTGCCAGCAGCTTGGCTGGGAACAATGAGCAGTTCTTC. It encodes CASSLAGNNEQFF.

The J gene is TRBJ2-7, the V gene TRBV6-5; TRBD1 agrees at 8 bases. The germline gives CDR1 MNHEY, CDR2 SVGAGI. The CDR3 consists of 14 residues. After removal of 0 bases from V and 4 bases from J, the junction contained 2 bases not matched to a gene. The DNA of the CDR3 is TGTGCCAGCAGTTACTCGAGGACAGGGTACGAGCAGTACTTC. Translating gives CASSYSRTGYEQYF.

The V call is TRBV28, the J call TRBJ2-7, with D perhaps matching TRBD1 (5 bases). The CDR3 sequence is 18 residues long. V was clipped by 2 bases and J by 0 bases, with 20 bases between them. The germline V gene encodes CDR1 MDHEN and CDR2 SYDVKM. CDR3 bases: TGTGCCAGCAGTTTAAGGCTGACTGACAGCGTTAGCTCCTACGAGCAGTACTTC. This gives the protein CASSLRLTDSVSSYEQYF.

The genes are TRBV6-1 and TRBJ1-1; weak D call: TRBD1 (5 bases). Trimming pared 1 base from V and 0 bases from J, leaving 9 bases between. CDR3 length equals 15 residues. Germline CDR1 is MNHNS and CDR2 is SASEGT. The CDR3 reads CASSEGVGLNTEAFF. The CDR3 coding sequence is TGTGCCAGCAGTGAAGGGGTGGGGCTGAACACTGAAGCTTTCTTT.

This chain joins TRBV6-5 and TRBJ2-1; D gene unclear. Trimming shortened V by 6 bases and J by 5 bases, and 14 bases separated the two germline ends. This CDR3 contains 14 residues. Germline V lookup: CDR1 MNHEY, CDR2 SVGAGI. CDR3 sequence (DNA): TGTGCCAGCAGCCAATACGGAGCGCACAATGAGCAGTTCTTC. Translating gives CASSQYGAHNEQFF.

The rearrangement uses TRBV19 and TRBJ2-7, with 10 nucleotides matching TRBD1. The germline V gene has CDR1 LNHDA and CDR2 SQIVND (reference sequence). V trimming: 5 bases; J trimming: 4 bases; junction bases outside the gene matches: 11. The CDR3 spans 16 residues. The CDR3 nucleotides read TGTGCCAGTAGTTCCGCCCCCCGGGACAGGGGTTACGAGCAGTACTTC. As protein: CASSSAPRDRGYEQYF. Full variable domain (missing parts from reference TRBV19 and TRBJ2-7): DGGITQSPKYLFRKEGQNVTLSCEQNLNHDAMYWYRQDPGQGLRLIYYSQIVNDFQKGDIAEGYSVSREKKESFPLTVTSAQKNPTAFYLCASSSAPRDRGYEQYFGPGTRLTVT.

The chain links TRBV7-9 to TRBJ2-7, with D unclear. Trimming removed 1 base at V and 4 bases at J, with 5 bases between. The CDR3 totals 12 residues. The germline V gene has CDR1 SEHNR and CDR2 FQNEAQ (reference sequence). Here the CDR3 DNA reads TGTGCCAGCAGCTTAGTGCAGTACGAGCAGTACTTC. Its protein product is CASSLVQYEQYF.

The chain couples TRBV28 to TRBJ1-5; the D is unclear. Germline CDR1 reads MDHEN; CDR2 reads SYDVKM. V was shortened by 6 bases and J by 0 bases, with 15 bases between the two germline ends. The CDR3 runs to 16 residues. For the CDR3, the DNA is TGTGCCAGCAGAACCCAAGACGGATATAGCAATCAGCCCCAGCATTTT. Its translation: CASRTQDGYSNQPQHF.

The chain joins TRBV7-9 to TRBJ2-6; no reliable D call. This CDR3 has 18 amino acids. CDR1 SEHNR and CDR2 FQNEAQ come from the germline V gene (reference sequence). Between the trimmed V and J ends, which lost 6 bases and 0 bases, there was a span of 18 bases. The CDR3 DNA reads TGTGCCAGCAGTGGAACGGTAGCAGAAAGCTCTGGGGCCAACGTCCTGACTTTC. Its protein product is CASSGTVAESSGANVLTF. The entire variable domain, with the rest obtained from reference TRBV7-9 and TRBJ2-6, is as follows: DTGVSQNPRHKITKRGQNVTFRCDPISEHNRLYWYRQTLGQGPEFLTYFQNEAQLEKSRLLSDRFSAERPKGSFSTLEIQRTEQGDSAMYLCASSGTVAESSGANVLTFGAGSRLTVL.